Below, 10 T cell receptor beta chains from the same sample are listed, as sequenced in a study of blood T cells in healthy people across ages. Combining a sample-barcoded 5' primer with a J-beta primer mix, a second PCR ran for about 7 to 12 cycles. MiXCR, run by TCRdb on the 5' RACE reads, gives a single entry per CDR3 protein. This sample has about 650,000 distinct CDR3 sequences, with roughly 32% found just once. The sequencing sample was made of blood. Receptors originate from a woman of 80 years or more in good health.

Of note for this clonotype: This may be a read error, as it is one base from a much larger clone. The rearrangement links TRBV4-2 to TRBJ1-4; 7 positions agree with TRBD1. V trimming: 4 bases; J trimming: 3 bases; junction bases outside the gene matches: 8. CDR3 length: 16 amino acids. Germline loops: CDR1 LGHNA, CDR2 YNFKEQ. The CDR3 sequence: CASSRTGTAANEKLFF. The CDR3 coding sequence is TGTGCCAGCAGCCGGACTGGGACAGCAGCTAATGAAAAACTGTTTTTT.

Regarding this clonotype: This could be a read error, since a much larger clone is one nucleotide away. The chain carries TRBV5-1 and TRBJ2-5; the match to TRBD1 covers 9 bases. Germline CDR1 and CDR2: SGHRS and YFSETQ. The CDR3 extends over 12 amino acids. The V segment lost 0 bases and the J segment 13 bases; nucleotides outside the gene matches: 4. CDR3 nucleotide sequence: TGCGCCAGCAGCTTGGCGGGACAGGGCGGGTACTTC. Protein: CASSLAGQGGYF. Full variable domain (outside the CDR3, taken from reference TRBV5-1 and TRBJ2-5): KAGVTQTPRYLIKTRGQQVTLSCSPISGHRSVSWYQQTPGQGLQFLFEYFSETQRNKGNFPGRFSGRQFSNSRSEMNVSTLELGDSALYLCASSLAGQGGYFGPGTRLLVL.

This clonotype has ten or more counts. This chain links TRBV9 with TRBJ2-7; D not certain. V lost 0 bases to trimming and J lost 6 bases, with 10 bases between them. The CDR3 contains 13 residues. The germline V gene encodes CDR1 SGDLS and CDR2 YYNGEE. The chain's CDR3 is CASSVGIASEQYF. DNA for the CDR3: TGTGCCAGCAGCGTAGGGATAGCATCCGAGCAGTACTTC.

On this clonotype itself: Being one base from a much bigger clone, this may be a read error. This sequence joins TRBV20-1 and TRBJ1-5; D is undetermined. The germline CDR1 and CDR2 sequences are DFQATT and SNEGSKA (reference sequence). The length of the CDR3 is 18 residues. The CDR3 reads CSAGDSAGRVPSNQPQHF. CDR3 DNA sequence: TGCAGTGCTGGAGATTCGGCGGGTCGGGTACCTAGCAATCAGCCCCAGCATTTT.

V usage is TRBV12-3 or TRBV12-4 and J usage is TRBJ1-6, with D unclear. The CDR3 runs 15 residues. V lost 5 bases, J lost 7 bases, and 15 bases lay in between. CDR3 sequence reads: CASSPQRMGNSPLHF. CDR3 DNA sequence: TGTGCCAGCAGTCCCCAAAGGATGGGGAATTCACCCCTCCACTTT.

This clonotype appeared a few times. This rearrangement joins TRBV5-4 to TRBJ2-7; 9 positions agree with TRBD1. This CDR3 has 16 residues. With 4 bases clipped from V and 7 bases from J, the junction kept 15 bases outside the gene matches. Germline CDR1 reads SGHNT; CDR2 reads YYREEE (reference sequence). The CDR3 DNA reads as TGTGCCAGCAGCCCTGCGAACAGGGGGCTTTACAATGAGCAGTACTTC. Translated: CASSPANRGLYNEQYF.

This clonotype has a count of ten or more. This chain links TRBV20-1 with TRBJ1-4; D is undetermined. The CDR3 runs 13 residues. Trimming removed 6 bases from V and 10 bases from J, with 18 bases in between. From germline, CDR1 is DFQATT and CDR2 SNEGSKA (reference sequence). The CDR3 loop reads CSAEPSSGGKLFF. CDR3 in DNA: TGCAGTGCCGAGCCTTCCTCAGGCGGAAAACTGTTTTTT.

This clonotype was recorded many times. The chain couples TRBV20-1 to TRBJ1-1; D gene ambiguous. With 1 base removed from V and 1 base from J, the gap between germline ends came to 10 bases. Germline V gene sequence: CDR1 DFQATT, CDR2 SNEGSKA (reference sequence). CDR3 length: 14 amino acids. The CDR3, as DNA: TGCAGTGCTAGAGCCAGGAGAAAGAACACTGAAGCTTTCTTT. The encoded protein is CSARARRKNTEAFF.

This clonotype was counted ten times or more. The rearrangement uses TRBV11-2 and TRBJ2-3, with TRBD2 matching 11 bases. The CDR3 sequence is 17 residues long. Germline CDR1 reads SGHAT; CDR2 reads FQNNGV. V lost 5 bases, J lost 1 base, and 8 bases stayed unmatched. CDR3 sequence: CASSPMPGLAGTDTQYF. The CDR3 DNA reads TGTGCCAGCAGCCCCATGCCGGGACTAGCGGGCACAGATACGCAGTATTTT.

CDR3 DNA sequence: TGTGCCAGCAGTGAACAGGGGGCGGTTTCTGGGGCCAACGTCCTGACTTTC. It is translated as CASSEQGAVSGANVLTF. V and J are TRBV6-4 and TRBJ2-6; 9 nucleotides line up with TRBD1. Trimming took 3 bases from V and 1 from J; bases not matched to a gene: 4. CDR1 MRHNA and CDR2 SNTAGT come from the germline V gene. The CDR3 length is 17 residues.